The rows below give T cell receptor beta chains drawn from one sample of a study of neoadjuvant anti-PD-1 for oral cavity cancer. Data came from immunoSEQ multiplex PCR; TCRdb stores just in-frame clones and leaves some out. The sample shows about 42,000 clones, approximately 80% of them seen only once. The sequencing here drew on PBMCs, taken after nivolumab (anti-PD-1) treatment. These TCRs come from a person between 35 and 79 years old with oral cavity squamous cell carcinoma. Each CDR3 is given with its conserved first and last residue. D genes are given only for firm matches.

D: TRBD2
J: TRBJ2-5
V: TRBV7-2
CDR3: CASSFRLAGRIQETQYF

D: NA
J: TRBJ2-3
V: TRBV29-1
CDR3: CSVDESSTDTQYF

D: NA
J: TRBJ2-1
V: TRBV7-8
CDR3: CASSLMENEQFF

D: NA
J: TRBJ2-2
V: TRBV27
CDR3: CASRRHTGELFF

D: TRBD1
J: TRBJ2-4
V: TRBV5-1
CDR3: CASSLDRGALGDYIQYF

D: TRBD1
J: TRBJ2-5
V: TRBV25-1
CDR3: CASSDRGQGKTQETQYF

D: NA
J: TRBJ1-2
V: TRBV29-1
CDR3: CSVNIGPGYTF

D: TRBD2
J: TRBJ2-3
V: TRBV30
CDR3: CATSGMSTDTQYF

D: TRBD1
J: TRBJ1-1
V: TRBV7-2
CDR3: CASSSLGTGKIATEAFF

D: NA
J: TRBJ1-4
V: TRBV4-1
CDR3: CASSQDRGDPNEKLFF

D: TRBD1
J: TRBJ2-5
V: TRBV4-1
CDR3: CASSQDNRGQETQYF

D: NA
J: TRBJ2-5
V: TRBV29-1
CDR3: CSVDRLLGSEQETQYF

D: NA
J: TRBJ1-2
V: TRBV29-1
CDR3: CSFQGARGYTF

D: TRBD1
J: TRBJ1-1
V: TRBV5-6
CDR3: CASSFWGQAGGTEAFF

D: TRBD2
J: TRBJ2-3
V: TRBV5-6
CDR3: CASSLSGGLTDTQYF

D: NA
J: TRBJ1-6
V: TRBV7-9
CDR3: CASSLGVSSPLHF